This TCR beta chain is drawn from a study of neoadjuvant anti-PD-1 for oral cavity cancer. Study-level results: Higher pretreatment Treg/Th17 ratios tracked higher pretreatment blood clonality. Only a few patients per response group were TCR-analyzed; validation needed.

As for this clone: Its matching antigen is unknown.

Described time point: after neoadjuvant nivolumab, at surgical resection. Cohort: HPV-negative, locally advanced oral cavity squamous cell carcinoma patients. Six replicates per PBMC sample, mostly from around 460 ng of genomic DNA. The method was immunoSEQ multiplex PCR; TCRdb's version includes in-frame clones alone and lacks a portion of them. The table shows under 10,000 clones, with under 85% occurring only once. The source material was PBMCs, sampled after nivolumab (anti-PD-1) treatment. The TCR originated in a person aged 40 to 85 with oral cavity squamous cell carcinoma.

DNA for the CDR3: TGTGCCAGCAGGCAGGGACTGAGCTCCTACAATGAGCAGTTCTTC. Protein: CASRQGLSSYNEQFF. The chain recombines TRBV27 with TRBJ2-1; perhaps TRBD2 as D (6 bases). Trimming removed 6 bases at V and 0 bases at J, with 12 bases between. The CDR3 consists of 15 residues. Germline lookup yields CDR1 MNHEY and CDR2 SMNVEV (reference sequence).